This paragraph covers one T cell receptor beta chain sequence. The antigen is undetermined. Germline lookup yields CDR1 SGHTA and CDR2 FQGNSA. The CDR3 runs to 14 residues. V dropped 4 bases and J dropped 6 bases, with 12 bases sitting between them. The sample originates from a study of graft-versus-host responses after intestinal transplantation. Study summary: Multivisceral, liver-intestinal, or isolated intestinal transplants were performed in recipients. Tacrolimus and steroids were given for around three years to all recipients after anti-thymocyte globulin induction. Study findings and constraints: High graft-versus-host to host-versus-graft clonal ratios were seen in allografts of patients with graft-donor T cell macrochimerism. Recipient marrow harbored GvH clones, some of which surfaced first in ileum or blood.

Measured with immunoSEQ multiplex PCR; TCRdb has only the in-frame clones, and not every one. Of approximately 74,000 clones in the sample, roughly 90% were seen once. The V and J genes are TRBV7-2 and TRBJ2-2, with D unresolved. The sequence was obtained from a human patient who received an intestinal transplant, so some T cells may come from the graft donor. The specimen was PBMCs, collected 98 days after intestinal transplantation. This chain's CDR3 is CASSSSSGAGELFF. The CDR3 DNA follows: TGTGCCAGCAGCTCAAGCTCTGGGGCCGGGGAGCTGTTTTTT.